These 17 T cell receptor beta chains were sequenced from one sample in a study of molecular identifiers for immune sequencing clone quantification. TCRdb analysed the PCR reads with MiXCR anew, one entry per CDR3 protein. The sample contains under 650,000 distinct CDR3 sequences, 20% of which appear only once. The sample was naive CD8+ T cells from blood, with Jurkat cell RNA spiked in. The subset was: FACS-sorted CD8+CD4-CCR7+CD45RA+ naive T cells. Source of these receptors: a human donor in good health. Some libraries in this study had Jurkat cell RNA spiked in.

This clonotype turned up a few times. The chain links TRBV4-3 to TRBJ2-7, with TRBD1 identical over 7 bases. Germline V gene sequence: CDR1 LGHNA, CDR2 YSLEER. J lost 2 bases, V lost 3 bases, and 10 bases had no gene match. The CDR3 has 16 residues. CDR3 DNA: TGCGCCAGCAGCCAGAAAAGGGGGCGCGGCGCCTACGAGCAGTACTTC. Its protein product is CASSQKRGRGAYEQYF.

This clonotype was seen repeatedly, ten times or more. The chain is built from TRBV27 and TRBJ1-1, with a weak D call TRBD1 (6 bases). Between the trimmed V and J ends, which lost 6 bases and 3 bases, there was a span of 14 bases. CDR1 MNHEY and CDR2 SMNVEV come from the germline V gene (reference sequence). CDR3 length: 14 amino acids. CDR3 residues: CASRLGGGDTEAFF. Here the CDR3 DNA reads TGTGCCAGCAGACTGGGAGGGGGTGACACTGAAGCTTTCTTT.

The sample holds many counts of this clonotype. The rearrangement joins TRBV7-6 to TRBJ2-7, with D perhaps being TRBD1 or TRBD2 (6 bases each). CDR3 length equals 12 residues. CDR1 SGHVS and CDR2 FNYEAQ come from the germline V gene. With 2 bases removed from V and 6 bases from J, the gap between germline ends came to 8 bases. CDR3 protein: CASSLKGGEQYF. CDR3 sequence (DNA): TGTGCCAGCAGCTTAAAGGGGGGCGAGCAGTACTTC. The variable domain in full, completed from reference TRBV7-6 and TRBJ2-7, reads GAGVSQSPRYKVTKRGQDVALRCDPISGHVSLYWYRQALGQGPEFLTYFNYEAQQDKSGLPNDRFSAERPEGSISTLTIQRTEQRDSAMYRCASSLKGGEQYFGPGTRLTVT.

This clonotype has just a few counts. This chain links TRBV4-1 with TRBJ2-6; 11 bases agree with TRBD1. V gave up 1 base and J gave up 0 bases; unmatched junction bases: 5. This CDR3 is built from 19 residues. The germline V gene has CDR1 MGHRA and CDR2 YSYEKL. The CDR3 protein is CASSQAGTGGNSGANVLTF. The CDR3 DNA reads as TGCGCCAGCAGCCAAGCGGGGACAGGGGGAAACTCTGGGGCCAACGTCCTGACTTTC.

Turning to this clonotype: One end of the junction varies from germline; a read error may be responsible. The chain has TRBV4-3 and TRBJ2-7; no firm D call. The CDR3 covers 13 residues. CDR1 and CDR2 (germline): LGHNA, YSLEER. CDR3 loop: CASSRENSYEQHF. For the CDR3, the DNA is TGCGCCAGCAGCCGGGAAAACTCCTACGAGCAGCACTTC.

There are many counts of this clonotype. The CDR3 DNA follows: TGTGCCAGCAGCCAAGTTTTCTCGAACACTGAAGCTTTCTTT. Translation: CASSQVFSNTEAFF. This chain links TRBV3-1 with TRBJ1-1; D uncertain. CDR3 length: 14 amino acids. Trimming shortened V by 1 base and J by 1 base, and 7 bases separated the two germline ends. Germline-derived CDR1 and CDR2 are LGHDT and YNNKEL (reference sequence).

This clonotype came up many times. The gene calls are TRBV6-5 and TRBJ2-6; a weak D match, TRBD1 (6 bases). V was shortened by 0 bases and J by 2 bases, with 8 bases between the two germline ends. CDR1 and CDR2 from the germline V gene are MNHEY and SVGAGI. The CDR3 has 16 residues. CDR3: CASSYSNRAGANVLTF. The CDR3 DNA follows: TGTGCCAGCAGTTACTCGAACAGGGCTGGGGCCAACGTCCTGACTTTC.

There are a few counts of this clonotype. Just one base apart from a much larger clone, this may be a read error. This chain connects TRBV2 to TRBJ2-3; TRBD1 matches 8 bases. Germline-derived CDR1 and CDR2 are SNHLY and FYNNEI. The length of the CDR3 is 20 residues. The CDR3 nucleotides are TGTGCCTGCAGTGAAGTGATCACAGGGGGACAGTGGGGGCGCACAGATACGCAGTATTTT. The encoded protein is CACSEVITGGQWGRTDTQYF.

This clonotype was seen a few times. This chain links TRBV11-1 with TRBJ2-1; 9 bases line up with TRBD2. This CDR3 spans 19 amino acids. V shed 5 bases, J shed 4 bases, and the junction held 18 bases outside the gene matches. CDR1 is SGHAT and CDR2 is FQDESV in the germline V gene (reference sequence). The CDR3, as DNA: TGTGCCAGCAGCCCGCGACCCTCCGAGGCGGGAGGGATTTACAATGAGCAGTTCTTC. It specifies CASSPRPSEAGGIYNEQFF. Filled out from reference TRBV11-1 and TRBJ2-1, the complete variable domain reads EAEVAQSPRYKITEKSQAVAFWCDPISGHATLYWYRQILGQGPELLVQFQDESVVDDSQLPKDRFSAERLKGVDSTLKIQPAELGDSAMYLCASSPRPSEAGGIYNEQFFGPGTRLTVL.

As regards this clonotype: A junction end diverges from the germline sequence, so it may reflect a read error. The chain couples TRBV20-1 to TRBJ2-7; 10 positions match TRBD2. CDR3 length equals 13 residues. Per the germline V gene, CDR1 is DFQATT and CDR2 is SNEGSKA (reference sequence). CDR3 coding DNA: TGCAGTGCGAGAGGGATGCTAGCGGGAGTAAAGTACTTC. This encodes CSARGMLAGVKYF.

The chain employs TRBV7-9 and TRBJ2-7, with D perhaps matching TRBD2 (6 bases). The CDR3 covers 15 residues. Germline-derived CDR1 and CDR2 are SEHNR and FQNEAQ (reference sequence). Deletions cut 4 bases from V and 0 bases from J, with 13 bases between. CDR3 DNA: TGTGCCAGCAGCTCCCCGGGGGAGCGCTCCTACGAGCAGTACTTC. Translation gives CASSSPGERSYEQYF. Combining the CDR3 with reference TRBV7-9 and TRBJ2-7 gives the whole variable domain DTGVSQNPRHKITKRGQNVTFRCDPISEHNRLYWYRQTLGQGPEFLTYFQNEAQLEKSRLLSDRFSAERPKGSFSTLEIQRTEQGDSAMYLCASSSPGERSYEQYFGPGTRLTVT.

In its sample, this clonotype was seen many times. The J gene is TRBJ2-3, the V gene TRBV20-1; 9 bases agree with TRBD2. Germline values: CDR1 DFQATT, CDR2 SNEGSKA (reference sequence). The CDR3 consists of 17 residues. Unmatched junction bases numbered 11, after V lost 0 bases and J lost 4 bases. CDR3 nucleotide sequence: TGCAGTGCTAGAGATTTTAAAAGCGGGAGGAGGTCAGATACGCAGTATTTT. As protein: CSARDFKSGRRSDTQYF.

As regards this clonotype: This sequence may be a read error, since a much larger clone differs from it by one base. The chain couples TRBV6-6 to TRBJ2-1; 8 bases map to TRBD2. Germline loops: CDR1 MNHNY, CDR2 SVGAGI (reference sequence). Trimming at V came to 4 bases and at J to 8 bases, leaving 7 bases not matched to a gene. The CDR3 contains 14 residues. CDR3 coding DNA: TGTGCCAGCAGTTCTAGCGGGTGGGGAGATGAGCAGTTCTTC. This encodes CASSSSGWGDEQFF.

V usage is TRBV28 and J usage is TRBJ2-7; 16 nucleotides match TRBD2. CDR1 MDHEN and CDR2 SYDVKM come from the germline V gene. With 5 bases clipped from V and 2 bases from J, the junction kept 6 bases outside the gene matches. The CDR3 contains 17 residues. The DNA for the CDR3 is TGTGCCAGCAGTGACCCGGGACTAGCGGGAGGGGCCTACGAGCAGTACTTC. Translating it yields CASSDPGLAGGAYEQYF.

Concerning this clonotype itself: One base away lies a much larger clone, so this may be a sequencing read error. This chain joins TRBV7-9 and TRBJ1-1, with D tentatively TRBD1 (5 bases). CDR1 and CDR2 (germline): SEHNR, FQNEAQ (reference sequence). The CDR3 sequence is 15 residues long. As DNA, the CDR3 is TGTGTCAGCAGCTTTTCCGGGACCATGAACACTGAAGCTTTCTTT. Protein: CVSSFSGTMNTEAFF.

This clonotype appeared many times. The chain carries TRBV6-5 and TRBJ2-5; no reliable D call. The CDR3 extends over 13 amino acids. Trimming removed 1 base from V and 2 bases from J, with 5 bases in between. Germline V lookup: CDR1 MNHEY, CDR2 SVGAGI. CDR3 region: CASSYWSQETQYF. The CDR3 DNA follows: TGTGCCAGCAGTTACTGGTCGCAAGAGACCCAGTACTTC.

The chain has TRBV3-1 and TRBJ2-2, with D maybe TRBD2 (5 bases). Looked up from germline, CDR1 is LGHDT and CDR2 is YNNKEL (reference sequence). V was shortened by 4 bases and J by 6 bases, with 12 bases between the two germline ends. This CDR3 comprises 14 residues. In nucleotides, the CDR3 is TGTGCCAGCAGCCCCCGGACTGGTTCCGGGGAGCTGTTTTTT. It encodes CASSPRTGSGELFF. The full variable domain, completed using reference TRBV3-1 and TRBJ2-2, is DTAVSQTPKYLVTQMGNDKSIKCEQNLGHDTMYWYKQDSKKFLKIMFSYNNKELIINETVPNRFSPKSPDKAHLNLHINSLELGDSAVYFCASSPRTGSGELFFGEGSRLTVL.